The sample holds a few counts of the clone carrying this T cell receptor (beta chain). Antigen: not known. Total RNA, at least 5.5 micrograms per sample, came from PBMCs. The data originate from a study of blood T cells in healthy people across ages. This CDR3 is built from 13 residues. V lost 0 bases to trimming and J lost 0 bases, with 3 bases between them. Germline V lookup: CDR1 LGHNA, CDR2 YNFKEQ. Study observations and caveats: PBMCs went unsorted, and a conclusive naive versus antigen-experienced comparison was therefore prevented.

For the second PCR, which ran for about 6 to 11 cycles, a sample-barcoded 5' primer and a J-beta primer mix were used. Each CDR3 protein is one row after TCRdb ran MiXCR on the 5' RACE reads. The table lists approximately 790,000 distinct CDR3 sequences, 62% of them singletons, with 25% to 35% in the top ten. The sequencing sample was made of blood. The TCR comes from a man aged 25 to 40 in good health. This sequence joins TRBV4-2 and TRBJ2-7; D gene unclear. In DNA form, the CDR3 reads TGTGCCAGCAGCCAAGAAAGCTCCTACGAGCAGTACTTC. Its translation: CASSQESSYEQYF.